The 21 T cell receptor beta chains in this list originate from one sample, sequenced in a study (TCRdb year 2016). Library method: RT-PCR. Data came from an Illumina MiSeq. TCRdb trimmed public reads at Q25 via fastp, called clones via MiXCR and kept in-frame beta chains. Each entry merges the rows of one CDR3 protein and shows their most common DNA and genes. A total of hundreds of thousands of distinct CDR3 sequences appear in this sample, 12% to 15% of them only once. The top ten hold 3.6% of the sample. Source material: memory CD4+ T cells from blood. The receptors derive from a female donor in good health, serving as a healthy control.

This clonotype has only a few counts. The gene calls are TRBV6-6 and TRBJ2-1; a weak D match, TRBD1 (5 bases). Trimming cost V 2 bases and J 6 bases, with 20 bases left between them. This CDR3 has 17 residues. Germline CDR1 reads MNHNY; CDR2 reads SVGAGI (reference sequence). The CDR3 DNA follows: TGTGCCAGCAGTTACCCAGTCCAGGCCAGGGCGTTCAATGAGCAGTTCTTC. Its protein product is CASSYPVQARAFNEQFF.

There are many counts of this clonotype. The chain uses TRBV20-1 and TRBJ2-1; the D call may be TRBD1 or TRBD2 (5 bases each). The CDR3 consists of 14 residues. Germline V gives CDR1 DFQATT, CDR2 SNEGSKA (reference sequence). The CDR3 region has the DNA TGCAGCGGGGCCCCTGAATGGTCCTACAATGAGCAGTTCTTC. It is translated as CSGAPEWSYNEQFF.

The chain joins TRBV7-2 to TRBJ2-4; D not resolved. From germline, CDR1 is SGHTA and CDR2 FQGNSA. Trimming removed 10 bases from V and 5 bases from J, with 12 bases in between. The CDR3 covers 12 residues. The CDR3 loop reads CATSRQQNIQYF. DNA of the CDR3: TGTGCCACATCTAGACAACAAAACATTCAGTACTTC.

The rearrangement links TRBV7-2 to TRBJ1-2; D not resolved. The CDR3 loop spans 14 amino acids. V was shortened by 2 bases and J by 5 bases, with 12 bases between the two germline ends. CDR1 and CDR2 from the germline V gene are SGHTA and FQGNSA. The CDR3 sequence: CASSLWAAPYGYTF. The CDR3 DNA sequence: TGTGCCAGCAGCTTATGGGCGGCGCCTTATGGCTACACCTTC.

The chain carries TRBV11-2 and TRBJ2-7; 7 bases agree with TRBD1. The CDR3 covers 16 residues. V was clipped by 1 base and J by 7 bases; unmatched bases: 13. In germline, CDR1 is SGHAT, CDR2 FQNNGV. CDR3 amino acids: CASSLGAGTANVEQYF. CDR3 in DNA: TGTGCCAGCAGCTTAGGTGCCGGGACAGCCAATGTGGAGCAGTACTTC.

There are a few counts of this clonotype. V and J are TRBV12-3 or TRBV12-4 and TRBJ1-3, with 8 nucleotides matching TRBD1. This CDR3 has 15 residues. Trimming removed 5 bases from V and 0 bases from J; junction bases left unmatched: 3. The CDR3 protein is CASSPDRASGNTIYF. The CDR3, as DNA: TGTGCCAGCAGTCCGGACAGGGCCTCTGGAAACACCATATATTTT.

The V and J genes are TRBV11-2 and TRBJ1-2, with TRBD1 as a possible D gene (5 bases). Germline-derived CDR1 and CDR2 are SGHAT and FQNNGV. The CDR3 has 15 amino acids. V lost 3 bases, J lost 4 bases, and 15 bases lay in between. CDR3 protein: CASSFQGIWGYGYTF. Here the CDR3 DNA reads TGTGCCAGCAGCTTTCAGGGAATTTGGGGCTATGGCTACACCTTC.

This chain uses TRBV28 with TRBJ1-1; 11 bases fit TRBD1. Germline-derived CDR1 and CDR2 are MDHEN and SYDVKM. The CDR3 covers 17 residues. V was clipped by 2 bases and J by 1 base; unmatched bases: 6. The CDR3 loop reads CASSLGGQGGKNTEAFF. The CDR3 nucleotides are TGTGCCAGCAGTTTAGGGGGACAGGGGGGAAAGAACACTGAAGCTTTCTTT.

This rearrangement joins TRBV18 to TRBJ2-6; D gene unclear. Trimming removed 1 base at V and 1 base at J, with 8 bases between. This CDR3 spans 16 amino acids. From germline, CDR1 is KGHSH and CDR2 LQKENI. CDR3 amino acids: CASSPLITSGANVLTF. The CDR3 DNA is TGTGCCAGCTCACCACTAATCACATCTGGGGCCAACGTCCTGACTTTC.

This clonotype was counted a few times. The V call is TRBV18, the J call TRBJ2-1; 9 positions match TRBD2. Germline CDR1 and CDR2: KGHSH and LQKENI. The CDR3 totals 16 residues. Trimming at V came to 1 base and at J to 3 bases, leaving 4 bases not matched to a gene. The CDR3 loop reads CASSPLTSGYYNEQFF. CDR3 DNA: TGTGCCAGCTCACCACTTACTAGCGGGTACTACAATGAGCAGTTCTTC.

Concerning this clonotype itself: Being one base from a much bigger clone, this may be a read error. The rearrangement links TRBV7-2 to TRBJ2-7; weak D call: TRBD1 (5 bases). V was pared by 4 bases and J by 4 bases, with 14 bases between. Germline values: CDR1 SGHTA, CDR2 FQGNSA. The CDR3 runs to 14 residues. CDR3 sequence: CASSSGPGKYEQYF. The CDR3 DNA follows: TGTGCCAGCAGCTCCGGCCCAGGGAAATACGAGCAGTACTTC.

V is TRBV7-9 and J is TRBJ1-4; D remains ambiguous. Germline V gene sequence: CDR1 SEHNR, CDR2 FQNEAQ (reference sequence). V lost 5 bases, J lost 4 bases, and 8 bases lay in between. This CDR3 comprises 13 residues. The CDR3 sequence is CASSNRDNEKLFF. CDR3 nucleotide sequence: TGTGCCAGCAGCAACAGAGATAATGAAAAACTGTTTTTT.

The chain uses TRBV28 and TRBJ1-4, with a tentative D call TRBD1 (5 bases). This CDR3 region has 17 residues. The V end was cut by 5 bases, the J end by 0 bases, with 16 bases between. Germline loops: CDR1 MDHEN, CDR2 SYDVKM. The CDR3 spells CASSPLGGVATNEKLFF. The DNA for the CDR3 is TGTGCCAGCAGTCCCTTGGGGGGGGTTGCAACTAATGAAAAACTGTTTTTT.

This clonotype was counted once. V and J are TRBV6-2 or TRBV6-3 and TRBJ2-7, with 7 bases that match TRBD1. The junction had 6 bases not matched to a gene; V was cut back by 4 bases and J by 3 bases. In germline, CDR1 is MNHEY, CDR2 SVGEGT. CDR3 length: 14 residues. The CDR3 nucleotides are TGTGCCAGCAGTTCCGGACAGGCTTTCTACGAGCAGTACTTC. This encodes CASSSGQAFYEQYF.

This clonotype came up a few times. The V call is TRBV9, the J call TRBJ2-2; D is uncertain. V was trimmed by 1 base and J by 5 bases, leaving 9 bases between them. The CDR3 spans 14 residues. Germline V lookup: CDR1 SGDLS, CDR2 YYNGEE. The DNA for the CDR3 is TGTGCCAGCAGCGTACCCCCAGTGACCGGGGAGCTGTTTTTT. Translated: CASSVPPVTGELFF.

The chain couples TRBV12-3 or TRBV12-4 to TRBJ2-7; perhaps TRBD2 as D (5 bases). V shed 5 bases and J shed 1 base, with 12 bases lying between them. The CDR3 has 14 amino acids. In DNA form, the CDR3 reads TGTGCCAGCAGTCCAGAGTGGGAGTCCTACGAGCAGTACTTC. Encoded protein: CASSPEWESYEQYF.

This clonotype occurred many times. V is TRBV3-1 and J is TRBJ1-1; 8 nucleotides align to TRBD1. The CDR3 covers 12 residues. The germline CDR1 and CDR2 sequences are LGHDT and YNNKEL (reference sequence). V shed 4 bases and J 6 bases; nucleotides not matched to a gene: 1. Written as DNA, the CDR3 is TGTGCCAGCAGCCGGGACAGGTCTGAAGCTTTCTTT. This gives the protein CASSRDRSEAFF. Drawing the rest from reference TRBV3-1 and TRBJ1-1, the complete variable domain is DTAVSQTPKYLVTQMGNDKSIKCEQNLGHDTMYWYKQDSKKFLKIMFSYNNKELIINETVPNRFSPKSPDKAHLNLHINSLELGDSAVYFCASSRDRSEAFFGQGTRLTVV.

The chain joins TRBV7-8 to TRBJ2-3, with TRBD2 identical over 13 bases. Germline CDR1 and CDR2: SGHVS and FQNEAQ. V gave up 4 bases and J gave up 1 base; unmatched junction bases: 5. The CDR3 is made up of 17 amino acids. CDR3 in amino acids: CASSSAGTSGGTDTQYF. The CDR3 DNA reads as TGTGCCAGCAGCTCCGCCGGGACTAGCGGGGGCACAGATACGCAGTATTTT.

In this sample, this clonotype turned up many times. The genes are TRBV7-2 and TRBJ1-4; no firm D call. From germline, CDR1 is SGHTA and CDR2 FQGNSA. V dropped 0 bases and J dropped 8 bases, with 16 bases sitting between them. There are 16 residues in the CDR3. For the CDR3, the DNA is TGTGCCAGCAGCTTAGCCGCTGTCCAAACGGGGGAAAAACTGTTTTTT. Amino acids: CASSLAAVQTGEKLFF.

This clonotype was seen many times. This chain connects TRBV20-1 to TRBJ1-2; tentatively, D is TRBD1 (6 bases). This CDR3 spans 13 amino acids. V lost 6 bases to trimming and J lost 5 bases, with 16 bases between them. Germline V gene sequence: CDR1 DFQATT, CDR2 SNEGSKA (reference sequence). CDR3 bases: TGCAGTGCGGACCCCGGGACACTTTATGGCTACACCTTC. Amino acids: CSADPGTLYGYTF.

This clonotype was recorded at least ten times. The chain is built from TRBV7-2 and TRBJ1-2; the D is unclear. Trimming pared 7 bases from V and 2 bases from J, leaving 8 bases between. The CDR3 consists of 12 residues. The germline V gene encodes CDR1 SGHTA and CDR2 FQGNSA. CDR3 nucleotide sequence: TGTGCCAGCACCCCCTTGAACTATGGCTACACCTTC. Protein product: CASTPLNYGYTF.